Given below is one T cell receptor (beta chain) in context. These data come from a study of T cells in Graves' hyperthyroidism and ophthalmopathy. Authors of the study amplified TCR beta CDR3 regions from RNA transcripts. When the TCR CDR3 underwent first-round RT-PCR, the HTBI primer set was used. Each CDR3 protein gets one entry after TCRdb re-called the multiplex PCR reads with MiXCR. Of roughly 260,000 distinct CDR3 sequences listed, more than 14% are singletons. After removal of 5 bases from V and 5 bases from J, the junction contained 7 bases not matched to a gene. Looked up from germline, CDR1 is LGHNT and CDR2 is FRNRAP. This CDR3 has 15 amino acids.

The TCR originated in a woman aged 35 to 49 with Graves' hyperthyroidism that later progressed to Graves' ophthalmopathy. The chain employs TRBV12-5 and TRBJ2-3; 10 bases align to TRBD1. Source material: blood. CDR3 nucleotides: TGTGCTAGTGGTCTGGGACAGGGGCCTCAAGATACGCAGTATTTT. It encodes CASGLGQGPQDTQYF. The variable domain in full, with the rest retrieved from reference TRBV12-5 and TRBJ2-3, is DARVTQTPRHKVTEMGQEVTMRCQPILGHNTVFWYRQTMMQGLELLAYFRNRAPLDDSGMPKDRFSAEMPDATLATLKIQPSEPRDSAVYFCASGLGQGPQDTQYFGPGTRLTVL.